What follows are 4 T cell receptor beta chains derived from one specimen sequenced in a study of T cell responses to AZD1222 COVID-19 vaccine. Here immunoSEQ multiplex PCR was the method, and the copy in TCRdb shows in-frame clones only, minus some. The sample yields over 150,000 clones, roughly 90% seen once. The sequencing used peripheral blood, collected on day 0 of AZD1222 vaccination. All receptors come from an adult in good health.

In this sample, this clone turned up once. The chain is built from TRBV19 and TRBJ1-2; D gene uncertain. With 3 bases removed from V and 5 bases from J, the gap between germline ends came to 13 bases. This CDR3 has 14 residues. CDR1 and CDR2 from the germline V gene are LNHDA and SQIVND (reference sequence). CDR3 residues: CASSMRGIGYGYTF. The CDR3 DNA reads as TGTGCCAGTAGTATGCGAGGGATCGGTTATGGCTACACCTTC.

J is TRBJ2-5 and V is TRBV5-6; D could derive from TRBD1 or TRBD2 (6 bases each). The V end was cut by 1 base, the J end by 5 bases, with 15 bases between. Germline-derived CDR1 and CDR2 are SGHDT and YYEEEE. This CDR3 contains 15 residues. The DNA of the CDR3 is TGTGCCAGCAGCTTGTTCGGGGGCGGAGCCGAGACCCAGTACTTC. It translates to CASSLFGGGAETQYF.

The DNA of the CDR3 is TGTGCCAGCAGTGTCCCCTCCTATAATTCACCCCTCCACTTT. Its translation is CASSVPSYNSPLHF. The chain has TRBV2 and TRBJ1-6; D gene uncertain. V was pared by 4 bases and J by 0 bases, with 4 bases between. Germline V CDR1 and CDR2: SNHLY, FYNNEI. This CDR3 has 14 amino acids. The entire variable domain, with the rest obtained from reference TRBV2 and TRBJ1-6, is as follows: EPEVTQTPSHQVTQMGQEVILRCVPISNHLYFYWYRQILGQKVEFLVSFYNNEISEKSEIFDDQFSVERPDGSNFTLKIRSTKLEDSAMYFCASSVPSYNSPLHFGNGTRLTVT.

The chain has TRBV4-2 and TRBJ2-2; D call uncertain. With 0 bases removed from V and 1 base from J, the gap between germline ends came to 9 bases. The germline V gene encodes CDR1 LGHNA and CDR2 YNFKEQ. There are 16 residues in the CDR3. The CDR3 region has the DNA TGTGCCAGCAGCCAAGAGCCCAGAGTGAACACCGGGGAGCTGTTTTTT. Translating gives CASSQEPRVNTGELFF.